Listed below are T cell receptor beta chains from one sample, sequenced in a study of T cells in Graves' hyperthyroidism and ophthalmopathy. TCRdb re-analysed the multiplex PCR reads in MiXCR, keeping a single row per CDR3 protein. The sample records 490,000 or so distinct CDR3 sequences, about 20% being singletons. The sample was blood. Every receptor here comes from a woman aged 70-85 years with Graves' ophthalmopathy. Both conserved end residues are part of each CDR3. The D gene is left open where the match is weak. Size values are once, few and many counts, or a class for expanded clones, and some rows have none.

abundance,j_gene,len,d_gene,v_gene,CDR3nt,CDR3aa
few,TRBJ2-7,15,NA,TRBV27,TGTGCCAGCACCCAGCGGTCAGGGTGGGGTGGGGAGCAGTACTTC,CASTQRSGWGGEQYF
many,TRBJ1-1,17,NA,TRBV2,TGTGCCAGCCAAGGACTCGGGAGGTTTTTTTCGAACACTGAAGCTTTCTTT,CASQGLGRFFSNTEAFF
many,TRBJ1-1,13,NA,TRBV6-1,TGTGCCAGCAGTGCCGGGGGGAACACTGAAGCTTTCTTT,CASSAGGNTEAFF
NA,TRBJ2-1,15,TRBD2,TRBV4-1,TGCGCCAGCAGCAAAGCGGGAGTTAGTTGGGATGAGCAGTTCTTC,CASSKAGVSWDEQFF
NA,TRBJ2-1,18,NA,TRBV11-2,TGTGCCAGCAGCCAACCTGGGGGCTTAGCCGCCTCCTACAATGAGCAGTTCTTC,CASSQPGGLAASYNEQFF
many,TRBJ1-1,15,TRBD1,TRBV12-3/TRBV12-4,TGTGCCAGCAGTAGACGCCAGGGGGCGAGCACTGAAGCTTTCTTT,CASSRRQGASTEAFF
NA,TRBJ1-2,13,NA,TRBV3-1,TGTGCCAGCAGCCAAGCCCCAGACTATGGCTACACCTTC,CASSQAPDYGYTF
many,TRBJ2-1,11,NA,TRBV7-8,TGTGCCAGCAGCTTACAGGATGAGCAGTTCTTC,CASSLQDEQFF
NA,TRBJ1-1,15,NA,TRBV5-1,TGCGCCAGCAGCCATGGCGACAGGAGAGACACTGAAGCTTTCTTT,CASSHGDRRDTEAFF
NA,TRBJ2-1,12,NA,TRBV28,TGTGCCAGCAGTTTACCCCTTAATGAGCAGTTCTTC,CASSLPLNEQFF
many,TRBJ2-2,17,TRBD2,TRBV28,TGTGCCAGCAGGGGACTAGCGGGAGGTTGGCGCACCGGGGAGCTGTTTTTT,CASRGLAGGWRTGELFF